The next 19 T cell receptor beta chains were all read from a single sample in a study of human T cells and chemical hapten exposure. Total RNA was isolated from whole blood that had not been fractionated. Unique molecular identifiers were attached to individual cDNA molecules during library preparation. TCRdb reprocessed the reads with MiXCR, giving one entry per CDR3 protein. The table lists about 120,000 distinct CDR3 sequences, around 8.5% of them singletons. The sample was whole blood. These receptors all come from a human donor in good health. Some clones in this sample may be carry-over from other donors' samples.

This clonotype was detected many times. The rearrangement joins TRBV5-1 to TRBJ1-1; tentatively, D is TRBD1 (5 bases). The V gene lost 3 bases and the J gene lost 0 bases, with 15 bases spanning the gap. Germline-derived CDR1 and CDR2 are SGHRS and YFSETQ. There are 16 residues in the CDR3. CDR3 in DNA: TGCGCCAGCAGCTGGGGGGAGGGCAGAATGAACACTGAAGCTTTCTTT. Residues: CASSWGEGRMNTEAFF.

The gene calls are TRBV29-1 and TRBJ1-2; D is ambiguous. V was cut by 4 bases and J by 0 bases, with 12 bases left in between. CDR1 SQVTM and CDR2 ANQGSEA come from the germline V gene. The CDR3 consists of 14 residues. The CDR3 nucleotides are TGCAGCGTTGCCTCGCACAGAGCTAACTATGGCTACACCTTC. It encodes CSVASHRANYGYTF.

This clonotype was found a few times. The chain recombines TRBV12-3 or TRBV12-4 with TRBJ1-2, with D hard to call. This CDR3 comprises 14 residues. V was clipped by 2 bases and J by 3 bases, with 10 bases between them. The CDR3 DNA reads as TGTGCCAGCAGTTTAAGTAGGCCCGACTATGGCTACACCTTC. Translation: CASSLSRPDYGYTF.

This clonotype was found a few times. The chain employs TRBV20-1 and TRBJ2-1, with 7 bases lining up with TRBD2. CDR3 length: 14 amino acids. Germline CDR1 is DFQATT and CDR2 is SNEGSKA (reference sequence). J lost 3 bases, V lost 3 bases, and 5 bases had no gene match. Here the CDR3 reads CSASGGSDYNEQFF. The CDR3 DNA follows: TGCAGTGCTAGCGGGGGGAGCGACTACAATGAGCAGTTCTTC.

This clonotype was counted a few times. The V call is TRBV9, the J call TRBJ1-1; the D gene is possibly TRBD1 (5 bases). CDR1 is SGDLS and CDR2 is YYNGEE in the germline V gene. The ends were cut back, 4 bases at V and 0 bases at J, with 16 bases in the middle. CDR3 length: 16 residues. CDR3 sequence reads: CASSPWGRGMNTEAFF. For the CDR3, the DNA is TGTGCCAGCAGCCCCTGGGGTCGGGGCATGAACACTGAAGCTTTCTTT.

This clonotype turned up a few times. In DNA, the CDR3 is TGCGCCAGCAGCCCGACTTCAGATACGCAGTATTTT. Translating gives CASSPTSDTQYF. The chain combines TRBV5-1 with TRBJ2-3; no clear D gene. Germline V gene data show CDR1 as SGHRS and CDR2 as YFSETQ. Trimming cost V 4 bases and J 4 bases, with 7 bases left between them. CDR3 length: 12 residues.

This clonotype was detected only a few times. The chain employs TRBV7-2 and TRBJ2-7; D remains unclear. Looked up from germline, CDR1 is SGHTA and CDR2 is FQGNSA. CDR3 length equals 14 residues. V was clipped by 4 bases and J by 0 bases, with 10 bases between them. In DNA form, the CDR3 reads TGTGCCAGCAGCTCCCCCCGGAGCTCCTACGAGCAGTACTTC. Residues: CASSSPRSSYEQYF.

This clonotype was found a few times. The chain combines TRBV12-3 or TRBV12-4 with TRBJ1-1, with 7 positions matching TRBD1. V was pared by 5 bases and J by 1 base, with 7 bases of the junction left unmatched. This CDR3 spans 15 amino acids. The CDR3 sequence: CASSPSGQTNTEAFF. CDR3 nucleotides: TGTGCCAGCAGTCCGTCGGGACAGACGAACACTGAAGCTTTCTTT.

This clonotype was found many times. The chain recombines TRBV11-2 with TRBJ2-1; tentatively, D is TRBD2 (5 bases). This CDR3 has 14 amino acids. V lost 1 base and J 6 bases, leaving 10 bases between the germline ends. CDR1 SGHAT and CDR2 FQNNGV come from the germline V gene. The CDR3 loop reads CASSLAGISNEQFF. As DNA, the CDR3 is TGTGCCAGCAGCTTAGCGGGAATAAGCAATGAGCAGTTCTTC.

This clonotype was seen more than once but under ten times. The chain carries TRBV14 and TRBJ1-6, with D possibly being TRBD1 (5 bases). This CDR3 comprises 16 residues. Germline CDR1 SGHDN, CDR2 FVKESK. V was cut by 1 base and J by 6 bases, with 13 bases left in between. The CDR3 reads CASSQVGGGLNSPLHF. The CDR3, as DNA: TGTGCCAGCAGCCAAGTTGGGGGGGGACTTAATTCACCCCTCCACTTT.

This clonotype was seen many times. The chain is built from TRBV3-1 and TRBJ1-1, with TRBD1 as a possible D gene (6 bases). V lost 0 bases and J lost 0, with 8 bases in between. Germline V CDR1 and CDR2: LGHDT, YNNKEL (reference sequence). The CDR3 spans 15 residues. In DNA, the CDR3 is TGTGCCAGCAGCCAAGACAGGGACATGAACACTGAAGCTTTCTTT. Its protein is CASSQDRDMNTEAFF.

This clonotype was seen ten or more times. V and J are TRBV7-6 and TRBJ1-3; D is uncertain. Germline assignment: CDR1 SGHVS and CDR2 FNYEAQ. Trimming shortened V by 1 base and J by 0 bases, and 10 bases separated the two germline ends. The CDR3 consists of 16 residues. CDR3 nucleotides: TGTGCCAGCAGCTTAGGGGCGGGAAGCTCTGGAAACACCATATATTTT. Protein sequence: CASSLGAGSSGNTIYF.

The V gene is TRBV6-1, the J gene TRBJ2-3; D is undetermined. V shed 2 bases and J shed 6 bases, with 21 bases lying between them. This CDR3 has 17 residues. From germline, CDR1 is MNHNS and CDR2 SASEGT. The CDR3 reads CASSELSRPSPHDTQYF. The CDR3 DNA follows: TGTGCCAGCAGTGAATTGAGCAGGCCTTCCCCACACGATACGCAGTATTTT.

The rearrangement joins TRBV12-5 to TRBJ2-3, with D uncertain. With 0 bases removed from V and 3 bases from J, the gap between germline ends came to 10 bases. Germline V lookup: CDR1 LGHNT, CDR2 FRNRAP. The CDR3 sequence is 15 residues long. The CDR3 nucleotides are TGTGCTAGTGGTTTGGTACTGAGTCTTACAGATACGCAGTATTTT. It translates to CASGLVLSLTDTQYF.

J is TRBJ2-2 and V is TRBV11-2, with TRBD2 identical over 13 bases. Germline loops: CDR1 SGHAT, CDR2 FQNNGV. Germline trimming cut 4 bases from V and 5 bases from J; bases unmatched to any gene: 7. CDR3 length: 17 amino acids. CDR3 in amino acids: CASSWEGLAGRTGELFF. In nucleotides, the CDR3 is TGTGCCAGCAGCTGGGAGGGACTAGCGGGAAGGACCGGGGAGCTGTTTTTT.

The CDR3 loop is CASSLLGRDTEAFF. The CDR3 DNA reads TGTGCCAGCAGCTTATTAGGTCGGGACACTGAAGCTTTCTTT. V is TRBV7-6 and J is TRBJ1-1; D unclear. In germline, CDR1 is SGHVS, CDR2 FNYEAQ. This CDR3 contains 14 residues. V shed 2 bases and J shed 3 bases, with 10 bases lying between them.

This chain links TRBV5-1 with TRBJ1-1; 8 bases are a match to TRBD1. The CDR3 extends over 16 amino acids. Trimming removed 2 bases from V and 4 bases from J; junction bases left unmatched: 10. Germline V gives CDR1 SGHRS, CDR2 YFSETQ. The CDR3 region has the DNA TGCGCCAGCAGCTTCGGGAGACAGGGGACTGGCACTGAAGCTTTCTTT. Protein sequence: CASSFGRQGTGTEAFF.

The chain joins TRBV5-6 to TRBJ2-2, with a tentative D call TRBD2 (6 bases). The germline gives CDR1 SGHDT, CDR2 YYEEEE. Trimming shortened V by 3 bases and J by 4 bases, and 19 bases separated the two germline ends. The CDR3 has 17 residues. The CDR3 DNA sequence: TGTGCCAGCAGCTCCGGGACTTCACCCTGGTCCACCGGGGAGCTGTTTTTT. Amino acids: CASSSGTSPWSTGELFF. The variable domain in full, with the rest retrieved from reference TRBV5-6 and TRBJ2-2, is DAGVTQSPTHLIKTRGQQVTLRCSPKSGHDTVSWYQQALGQGPQFIFQYYEEEERQRGNFPDRFSGHQFPNYSSELNVNALLLGDSALYLCASSSGTSPWSTGELFFGEGSRLTVL.

Many counts were recorded for this clonotype. The rearrangement joins TRBV18 to TRBJ2-3; D remains unclear. CDR1 is KGHSH, CDR2 LQKENI, per germline. The CDR3 loop spans 15 amino acids. Trimming stripped 1 base from V and 3 bases from J, with 11 bases between. The CDR3 DNA follows: TGTGCCAGCTCACCACGCCAGGTTGGGACAGATACGCAGTATTTT. This gives the protein CASSPRQVGTDTQYF.